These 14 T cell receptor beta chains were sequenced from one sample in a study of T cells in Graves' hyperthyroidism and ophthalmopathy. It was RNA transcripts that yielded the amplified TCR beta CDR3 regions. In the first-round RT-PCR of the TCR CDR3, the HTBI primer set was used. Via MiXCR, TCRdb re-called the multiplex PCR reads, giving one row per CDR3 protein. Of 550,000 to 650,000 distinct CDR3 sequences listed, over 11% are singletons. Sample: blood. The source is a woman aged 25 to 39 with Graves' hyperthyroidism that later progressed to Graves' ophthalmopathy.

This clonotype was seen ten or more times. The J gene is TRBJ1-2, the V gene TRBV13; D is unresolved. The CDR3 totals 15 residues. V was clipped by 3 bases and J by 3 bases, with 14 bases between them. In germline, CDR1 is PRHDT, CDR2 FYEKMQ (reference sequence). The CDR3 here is CASSFGRPTDYGYTF. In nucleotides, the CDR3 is TGTGCCAGCAGCTTTGGTCGCCCTACGGACTATGGCTACACCTTC.

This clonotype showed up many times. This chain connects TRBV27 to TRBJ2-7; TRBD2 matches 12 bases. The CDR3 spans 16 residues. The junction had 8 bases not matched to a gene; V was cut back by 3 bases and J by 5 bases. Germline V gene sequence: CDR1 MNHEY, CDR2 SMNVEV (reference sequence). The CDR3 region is CASSLLAGGPVHEQYF. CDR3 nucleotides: TGTGCCAGCAGTTTGCTAGCGGGAGGGCCTGTCCACGAGCAGTACTTC.

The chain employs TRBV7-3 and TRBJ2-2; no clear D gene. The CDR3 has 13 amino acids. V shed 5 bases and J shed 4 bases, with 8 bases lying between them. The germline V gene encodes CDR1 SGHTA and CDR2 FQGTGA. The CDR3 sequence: CASSPQVTGELFF. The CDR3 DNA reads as TGTGCCAGCAGCCCTCAGGTCACCGGGGAGCTGTTTTTT.

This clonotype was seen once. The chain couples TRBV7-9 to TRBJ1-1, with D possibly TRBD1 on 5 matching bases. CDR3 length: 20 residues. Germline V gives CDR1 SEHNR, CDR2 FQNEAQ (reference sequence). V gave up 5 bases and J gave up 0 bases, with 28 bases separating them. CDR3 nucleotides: TGTGCCAGCAGCCTCTACCCACCGCGGAGGGGCCGTTATATGAACACTGAAGCTTTCTTT. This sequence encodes CASSLYPPRRGRYMNTEAFF.

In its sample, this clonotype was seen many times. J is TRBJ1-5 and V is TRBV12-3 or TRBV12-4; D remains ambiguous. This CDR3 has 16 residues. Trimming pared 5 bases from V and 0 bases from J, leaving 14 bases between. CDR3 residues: CASSPPDTDSNQPQHF. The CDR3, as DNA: TGTGCCAGCAGTCCTCCTGACACTGATAGCAATCAGCCCCAGCATTTT.

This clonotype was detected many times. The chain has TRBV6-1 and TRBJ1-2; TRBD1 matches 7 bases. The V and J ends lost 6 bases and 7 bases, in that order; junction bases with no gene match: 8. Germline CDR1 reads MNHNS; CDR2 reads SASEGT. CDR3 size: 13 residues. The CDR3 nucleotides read TGTGCCAGCAGCCGGACAGGATCGTCTGGCTACACCTTC. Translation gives CASSRTGSSGYTF.

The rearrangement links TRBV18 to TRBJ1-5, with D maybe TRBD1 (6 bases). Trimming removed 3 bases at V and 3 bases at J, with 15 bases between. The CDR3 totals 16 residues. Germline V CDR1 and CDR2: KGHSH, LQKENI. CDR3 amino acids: CASSPLTLGANQPQHF. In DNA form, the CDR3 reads TGTGCCAGCTCACCCCTAACTTTGGGGGCCAATCAGCCCCAGCATTTT. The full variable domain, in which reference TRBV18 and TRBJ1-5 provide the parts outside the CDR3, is NAGVMQNPRHLVRRRGQEARLRCSPMKGHSHVYWYRQLPEEGLKFMVYLQKENIIDESGMPKERFSAEFPKEGPSILRIQQVVRGDSAAYFCASSPLTLGANQPQHFGDGTRLSIL.

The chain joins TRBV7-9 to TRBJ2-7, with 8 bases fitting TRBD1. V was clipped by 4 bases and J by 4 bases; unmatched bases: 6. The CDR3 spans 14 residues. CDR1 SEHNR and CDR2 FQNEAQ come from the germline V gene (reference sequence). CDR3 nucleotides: TGTGCCAGCAGCTCTTCGGGACAGGCGTACGAGCAGTACTTC. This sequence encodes CASSSSGQAYEQYF.

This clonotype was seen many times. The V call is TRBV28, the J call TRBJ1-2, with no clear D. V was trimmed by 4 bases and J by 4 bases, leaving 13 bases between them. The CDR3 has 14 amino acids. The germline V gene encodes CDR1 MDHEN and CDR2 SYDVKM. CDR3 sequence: CASSSSQATYGYTF. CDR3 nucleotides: TGTGCCAGCAGTTCCAGTCAGGCCACCTATGGCTACACCTTC.

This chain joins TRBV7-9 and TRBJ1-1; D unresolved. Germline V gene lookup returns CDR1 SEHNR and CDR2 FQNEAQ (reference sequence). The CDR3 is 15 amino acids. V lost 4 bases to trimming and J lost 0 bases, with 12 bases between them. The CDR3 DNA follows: TGTGCCAGCAGCTCCACGGCGGGGTTGAACACTGAAGCTTTCTTT. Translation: CASSSTAGLNTEAFF.

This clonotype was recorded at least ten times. The chain's CDR3 is CSASGRAVNRRLFF. The CDR3 DNA is TGCAGTGCTAGTGGGCGGGCAGTAAATCGCCGACTGTTTTTT. The chain employs TRBV20-1 and TRBJ1-4, with unresolved D. Germline V gives CDR1 DFQATT, CDR2 SNEGSKA (reference sequence). Trimming took off 3 bases at V and 13 bases at J, with 21 bases between the two ends. There are 14 residues in the CDR3.

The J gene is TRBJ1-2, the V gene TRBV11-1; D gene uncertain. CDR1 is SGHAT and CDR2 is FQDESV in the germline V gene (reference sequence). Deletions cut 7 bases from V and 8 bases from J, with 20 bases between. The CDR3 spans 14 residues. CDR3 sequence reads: CASTVRRGFEGYTF. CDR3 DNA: TGTGCCAGCACCGTTAGACGGGGTTTTGAAGGCTACACCTTC.

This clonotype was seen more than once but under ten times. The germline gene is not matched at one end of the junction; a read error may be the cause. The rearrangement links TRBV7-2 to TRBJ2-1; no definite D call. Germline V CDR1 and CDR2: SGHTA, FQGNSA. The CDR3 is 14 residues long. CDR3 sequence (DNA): TGTGCCAGCGGCTTCCATTCAACCTACAATGAGCAGTTCTTC. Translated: CASGFHSTYNEQFF.

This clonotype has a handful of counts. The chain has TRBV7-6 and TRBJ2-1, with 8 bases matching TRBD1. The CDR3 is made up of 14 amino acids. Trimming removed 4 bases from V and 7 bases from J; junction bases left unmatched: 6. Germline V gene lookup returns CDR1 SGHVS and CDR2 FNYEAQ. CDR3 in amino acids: CASSSRDRKNEQFF. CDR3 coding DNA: TGTGCCAGCAGCTCCCGGGACAGGAAAAATGAGCAGTTCTTC.